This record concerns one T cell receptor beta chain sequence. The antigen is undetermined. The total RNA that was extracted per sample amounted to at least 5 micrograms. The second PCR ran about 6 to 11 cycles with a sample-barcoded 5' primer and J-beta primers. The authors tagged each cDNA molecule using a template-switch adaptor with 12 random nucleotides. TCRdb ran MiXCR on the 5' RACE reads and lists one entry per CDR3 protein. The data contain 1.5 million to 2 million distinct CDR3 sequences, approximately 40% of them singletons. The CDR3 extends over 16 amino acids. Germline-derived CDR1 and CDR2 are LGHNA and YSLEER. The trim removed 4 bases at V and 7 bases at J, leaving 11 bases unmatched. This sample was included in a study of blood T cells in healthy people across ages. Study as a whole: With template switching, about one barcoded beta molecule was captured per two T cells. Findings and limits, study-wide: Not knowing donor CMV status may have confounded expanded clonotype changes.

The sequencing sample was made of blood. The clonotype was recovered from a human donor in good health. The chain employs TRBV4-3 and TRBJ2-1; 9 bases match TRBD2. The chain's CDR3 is CASSPNSGRGGNEQFF. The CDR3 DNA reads TGCGCCAGCAGCCCCAACTCCGGGCGGGGGGGTAATGAGCAGTTCTTC.